This is a list of T cell receptor beta chains from one sample in a study of blood T cells in healthy people across ages. TCRdb used MiXCR to reprocess the 5' RACE reads, holding one entry per CDR3 protein. Among around 1,000,000 distinct CDR3 sequences listed, roughly two fifths were seen once. Sequencing was carried out using blood. These receptors all stem from a man younger than 30 in good health. Each CDR3 is given without its conserved first and last residue.

j_call v_call cdr3_aa
TRBJ2-6 TRBV24-1 ATSPGLNSSGANVLT
TRBJ2-7 TRBV12-3/TRBV12-4 ASRRRGDEQY
TRBJ1-5 TRBV12-3/TRBV12-4 ASSLGPASNQPQH
TRBJ2-5 TRBV11-3 ASSARTEETQY
TRBJ1-1 TRBV4-3 ASSQGTAGGTEAF
TRBJ2-3 TRBV4-1 ASSQVRSTQY
TRBJ1-1 TRBV4-2 ASSQGGRVEGTEAF
TRBJ1-1 TRBV14 ASSHGLQGAWTEAF
TRBJ1-5 TRBV4-2 ASSQDGGIQPQH
TRBJ1-6 TRBV6-5 ASSYPRQGTYNSPLH
TRBJ1-5 TRBV7-9 ASSLAWGQPQH
TRBJ2-2 TRBV4-2 ASSQLVSTGELF
TRBJ1-1 TRBV7-2 ASSFQADANTEAF
TRBJ1-1 TRBV20-1 SASLIRTGGKAF
TRBJ1-5 TRBV29-1 SVEDPPGGSVQH
TRBJ2-3 TRBV20-1 SATKSSAIADTQY
TRBJ1-2 TRBV27 ASRRQGYGAVYSYT
TRBJ2-7 TRBV29-1 SLLGRGTNNEQY
TRBJ2-4 TRBV5-1 ASSLRQGEGNEQY
TRBJ2-3 TRBV20-1 SAGQGAGTDTQY
TRBJ1-2 TRBV6-5 ASSYNPQGLYGYT
TRBJ1-2 TRBV2 ASRPGTGRFYGYT
TRBJ1-2 TRBV29-1 SVGQVYGYT
TRBJ2-1 TRBV5-1 ASSLDGTGGDEQF
TRBJ2-1 TRBV20-1 SVLGGNEQF
TRBJ2-3 TRBV20-1 SATSDRDRTDTQY
TRBJ1-2 TRBV7-9 ASSHRQGIAGYT
TRBJ2-3 TRBV12-3/TRBV12-4 ASSLGGTGDVPDTQY
TRBJ2-3 TRBV9 ASSGRTSTDTQY
TRBJ2-5 TRBV7-2 ASSLGYRRETQY
TRBJ2-7 TRBV9 ASSVGSGGPSSYEQY
TRBJ1-2 TRBV6-1 ASSEDRYPNYGYT
TRBJ1-5 TRBV2 ASQKGNQPQH
TRBJ1-2 TRBV7-9 ASSLYDNYGYT
TRBJ1-1 TRBV7-2 ASSLALGGTEAF
TRBJ2-4 TRBV7-2 ASSHAGAMNIQY
TRBJ2-3 TRBV5-1 ASSLNGRASDTQY
TRBJ2-7 TRBV7-8 ASSTETALIVNEQY
TRBJ2-6 TRBV7-3 ASSFIGTGVSGANALA
TRBJ2-5 TRBV27 ASSNLLTGGIGETQY
TRBJ2-7 TRBV20-1 SARDGWDIGYEQY
TRBJ2-1 TRBV10-3 AISEPLGGNEQF
TRBJ2-7 TRBV20-1 SASQLPPIDYRNEQY
NA TRBV6-2/TRBV6-3 ASSYSLRGLGKNIQY
TRBJ2-2 TRBV9 ASSVGRGSIGELF
TRBJ1-1 TRBV12-3/TRBV12-4 ASRRGRINTEAF
TRBJ1-4 TRBV5-1 ASSLVSGGGEKLF
TRBJ2-2 TRBV4-1 ASSQARGQELF